Listed here are 25 T cell receptor beta chains from one sample, sequenced in a study of shared clonotypes between healthy human individuals. Produced via immunoSEQ multiplex PCR; TCRdb's table is partial and in-frame only. Here the sample spans nearly 2 million clones, over 85% being singletons. The naive CD8 subset, CD45RO-negative cells positively selected for CCR7, excluded terminally differentiated effector memory CD45RA+ cells. Sequenced sample: naive CD8+ T cells sorted from blood. Receptor source: a man younger than 30 in good health.

The chain employs TRBV21-1 and TRBJ2-5; the table's D call of TRBD2 was not tested on the DNA. TRBV21-1 is a recognized pseudogene. This CDR3 region has 17 residues. The CDR3 is CARLPGLALIRQETQYF. The DNA for the CDR3 is TGTGCCAGACTTCCGGGACTAGCACTGATTCGGCAAGAGACCCAGTACTTC.

The chain recombines TRBV15 with TRBJ2-2, with TRBD2 matching 8 bases. Trimming took 0 bases from V and 7 from J; bases not matched to a gene: 7. The length of the CDR3 is 16 residues. The germline V gene has CDR1 LNHNV and CDR2 YYDKDF (reference sequence). CDR3 coding DNA: TGTGCCACCAGCAGAGATCCTACCGGGACTAGCGGGGAGCTGTTTTTT. Protein sequence: CATSRDPTGTSGELFF. The full variable domain, its missing parts supplied by reference TRBV15 and TRBJ2-2, is DAMVIQNPRYQVTQFGKPVTLSCSQTLNHNVMYWYQQKSSQAPKLLFHYYDKDFNNEADTPDNFQSRRPNTSFCFLDIRSPGLGDTAMYLCATSRDPTGTSGELFFGEGSRLTVL.

This clone occurred once. V and J are TRBV5-1 and TRBJ2-7, with D perhaps TRBD2 (6 bases). This CDR3 contains 16 residues. V lost 2 bases and J 3 bases, leaving 18 bases between the germline ends. CDR1 and CDR2 from the germline V gene are SGHRS and YFSETQ. CDR3 protein: CASSFVPGPGDYEQYF. CDR3 in DNA: TGCGCCAGCAGCTTTGTTCCCGGGCCGGGGGACTACGAGCAGTACTTC.

The V and J genes are TRBV13 and TRBJ2-2; 7 nucleotides align to TRBD1. There are 16 residues in the CDR3. V trimming: 5 bases; J trimming: 6 bases; junction bases outside the gene matches: 12. Germline lookup yields CDR1 PRHDT and CDR2 FYEKMQ (reference sequence). CDR3 region: CASSPSDRVKAGELFF. CDR3 bases: TGTGCCAGCAGCCCATCAGACAGGGTGAAGGCCGGGGAGCTGTTTTTT. The full variable domain, its missing parts supplied by reference TRBV13 and TRBJ2-2, is AAGVIQSPRHLIKEKRETATLKCYPIPRHDTVYWYQQGPGQDPQFLISFYEKMQSDKGSIPDRFSAQQFSDYHSELNMSSLELGDSALYFCASSPSDRVKAGELFFGEGSRLTVL.

This rearrangement joins TRBV25-1 to TRBJ2-1; the D gene could be TRBD1 or TRBD2 (5 bases each). This CDR3 spans 12 amino acids. Germline-derived CDR1 and CDR2 are MGHDK and SYGVNS. The V and J ends lost 8 bases and 5 bases respectively, with 10 bases between them. Here the CDR3 DNA reads TGTGCCAGCCAGAGGGGTGACAATGAGCAGTTCTTC. Protein sequence: CASQRGDNEQFF.

This clone turned up a few times. The sample holds other DNA sequences that translate to the same CDR3. CDR3 sequence: CASSITGFGNQPQHF. CDR3 nucleotides: TGTGCCAGTAGTATAACGGGGTTCGGCAATCAGCCCCAGCATTTT. V is TRBV19 and J is TRBJ1-5, with D uncertain. V lost 2 bases and J lost 2, with 10 bases in between. The CDR3 totals 15 residues. From germline, CDR1 is LNHDA and CDR2 SQIVND (reference sequence).

This clone showed up just once. The chain joins TRBV7-9 to TRBJ2-2; D possibly corresponds to TRBD1 (5 bases). CDR1 and CDR2 from the germline V gene are SEHNR and FQNEAQ (reference sequence). CDR3 length: 16 residues. The germline V and J ends were trimmed by 3 bases and 1 base, with 12 bases remaining between them. The CDR3 DNA sequence: TGTGCCAGCAGCTTCCCAATGCAGGGGAACACCGGGGAGCTGTTTTTT. It encodes CASSFPMQGNTGELFF.

This clone was seen a single time. The chain has TRBV25-1 and TRBJ2-7; 8 bases are shared with TRBD1. J gave up 5 bases and V 6 bases, and 3 bases lay outside the gene matches. From germline, CDR1 is MGHDK and CDR2 SYGVNS. This CDR3 comprises 12 residues. CDR3 protein: CASRTGANEQYF. CDR3 bases: TGTGCCAGCAGGACAGGGGCTAACGAGCAGTACTTC.

The V gene is TRBV4-2, the J gene TRBJ1-5; weak D call: TRBD1 (6 bases). Trimming pared 0 bases from V and 6 bases from J, leaving 12 bases between. Germline CDR1 is LGHNA and CDR2 is YNFKEQ. This CDR3 is 15 amino acids long. The DNA of the CDR3 is TGTGCCAGCAGCCAAGATCTGGGGGCGGGTCAGCCCCAGCATTTT. Its translation: CASSQDLGAGQPQHF.

In its sample, this clone was seen once. This rearrangement joins TRBV7-9 to TRBJ2-7; D remains ambiguous. CDR1 and CDR2 (germline): SEHNR, FQNEAQ (reference sequence). This CDR3 spans 11 amino acids. Trimming cost V 3 bases and J 7 bases, with 7 bases left between them. CDR3 in DNA: TGTGCCAGCAGCTTTCAAGGGGAGCAGTACTTC. Translating gives CASSFQGEQYF. The whole variable domain, remainder taken from reference TRBV7-9 and TRBJ2-7, is DTGVSQNPRHKITKRGQNVTFRCDPISEHNRLYWYRQTLGQGPEFLTYFQNEAQLEKSRLLSDRFSAERPKGSFSTLEIQRTEQGDSAMYLCASSFQGEQYFGPGTRLTVT.

The J gene is TRBJ1-2, the V gene TRBV28; 9 bases are shared with TRBD1. The germline gives CDR1 MDHEN, CDR2 SYDVKM. The CDR3 extends over 14 amino acids. Trimming took 3 bases from V and 7 from J; bases not matched to a gene: 6. Here the CDR3 reads CASSFPGTGFGYTF. CDR3 sequence (DNA): TGTGCCAGCAGTTTCCCCGGGACAGGGTTTGGCTACACCTTC.

In its sample, this clone was seen once. The J gene is TRBJ2-3, the V gene TRBV7-9; tentative D call: TRBD1 (6 bases). Germline CDR1 is SEHNR and CDR2 is FQNEAQ (reference sequence). Between the trimmed V and J ends, which lost 5 bases and 5 bases, there was a span of 11 bases. This CDR3 has 13 amino acids. Written as DNA, the CDR3 is TGTGCCAGCAGCCTCGGGACAAAAGATACGCAGTATTTT. Translated: CASSLGTKDTQYF.

The chain combines TRBV9 with TRBJ1-1; no clear D. Deletions cut 0 bases from V and 3 bases from J, with 9 bases between. The CDR3 covers 14 residues. Germline CDR1 and CDR2: SGDLS and YYNGEE. Here the CDR3 DNA reads TGTGCCAGCAGCGTAGCCCCGGGAGACACTGAAGCTTTCTTT. This codes for CASSVAPGDTEAFF.

This chain links TRBV9 with TRBJ2-5; weak D call: TRBD1 (5 bases). The V and J ends lost 4 bases and 2 bases respectively, with 15 bases between them. Germline values: CDR1 SGDLS, CDR2 YYNGEE. CDR3 size: 15 residues. As DNA, the CDR3 is TGTGCCAGCAGCTTCGTAGGTGACAGTCAAGAGACCCAGTACTTC. This sequence encodes CASSFVGDSQETQYF. Variable domain in full (rest from reference TRBV9 and TRBJ2-5): DSGVTQTPKHLITATGQRVTLRCSPRSGDLSVYWYQQSLDQGLQFLIQYYNGEERAKGNILERFSAQQFPDLHSELNLSSLELGDSALYFCASSFVGDSQETQYFGPGTRLLVL.

In its sample, this clone was seen a few times. V and J are TRBV9 and TRBJ2-3; 7 positions agree with TRBD1. The CDR3 is 15 amino acids. Germline V gives CDR1 SGDLS, CDR2 YYNGEE. Trimming removed 3 bases from V and 0 bases from J; junction bases left unmatched: 4. The CDR3 DNA reads as TGTGCCAGCAGCGAGGGGGCAATCAGCACAGATACGCAGTATTTT. Protein: CASSEGAISTDTQYF.

This chain connects TRBV19 to TRBJ2-1; 9 bases align to TRBD2. Germline CDR1 reads LNHDA; CDR2 reads SQIVND (reference sequence). The trim removed 6 bases at V and 8 bases at J, leaving 14 bases unmatched. This CDR3 is 16 amino acids long. Here the CDR3 DNA reads TGTGCCAGTAGAACCACATTAGCGGGAGAAGATGATGAGCAGTTCTTC. Protein sequence: CASRTTLAGEDDEQFF. Supplemented by reference TRBV19 and TRBJ2-1, the full variable domain reads DGGITQSPKYLFRKEGQNVTLSCEQNLNHDAMYWYRQDPGQGLRLIYYSQIVNDFQKGDIAEGYSVSREKKESFPLTVTSAQKNPTAFYLCASRTTLAGEDDEQFFGPGTRLTVL.

This sequence joins TRBV7-9 and TRBJ2-7; D gene ambiguous. This CDR3 has 14 residues. V was pared by 5 bases and J by 2 bases, with 13 bases between. Germline-derived CDR1 and CDR2 are SEHNR and FQNEAQ (reference sequence). CDR3 loop: CASSPTRIPYEQYF. As DNA, the CDR3 is TGTGCCAGCAGCCCGACCCGAATCCCCTACGAGCAGTACTTC.

CDR3 nucleotide sequence: TGCGCCAGCAGCCAAATGGCGGCCTCCTACGAGCAGTACTTC. Amino acids: CASSQMAASYEQYF. This chain links TRBV5-1 with TRBJ2-7; D unresolved. V gave up 4 bases and J gave up 0 bases, with 11 bases separating them. This CDR3 comprises 14 residues. Germline values: CDR1 SGHRS, CDR2 YFSETQ.

The chain uses TRBV25-1 and TRBJ2-5; D possibly corresponds to TRBD2 (7 bases). The CDR3 loop spans 16 amino acids. Per the germline V gene, CDR1 is MGHDK and CDR2 is SYGVNS. The V gene lost 7 bases and the J gene lost 5 bases, with 23 bases spanning the gap. The CDR3 DNA sequence: TGTGCCAGCACCCTCTATGAGGGGGGGGCTCTGGAGACCCAGTACTTC. Protein sequence: CASTLYEGGALETQYF.

On this clone itself: The sample holds other DNA sequences that translate to the same CDR3. The chain carries TRBV6-5 and TRBJ1-2, with D hard to call. Trimming removed 0 bases at V and 4 bases at J, with 9 bases between. The CDR3 is 14 amino acids. CDR1 and CDR2 from the germline V gene are MNHEY and SVGAGI. CDR3 amino acids: CASSYSESLYGYTF. CDR3 nucleotides: TGTGCCAGCAGTTACTCGGAGAGTCTCTATGGCTACACCTTC.

CDR3: CASSPEGHHEQYF. The CDR3 DNA sequence: TGTGCCAGCAGCCCCGAGGGACACCACGAGCAGTACTTC. The rearrangement links TRBV5-6 to TRBJ2-7; D is perhaps TRBD1 (6 bases). The CDR3 covers 13 residues. In germline, CDR1 is SGHDT, CDR2 YYEEEE. Trimming pared 4 bases from V and 5 bases from J, leaving 13 bases between.

As to this clone: At the DNA level, this CDR3 is encoded by other sequences in the same sample as well. The CDR3 bases are TGTGCCAGCAGTGACAGGGGTTATACTGAAGCTTTCTTT. Protein product: CASSDRGYTEAFF. The V call is TRBV2, the J call TRBJ1-1; tentatively, D is TRBD1 (6 bases). Germline V lookup: CDR1 SNHLY, CDR2 FYNNEI. This CDR3 contains 13 residues. Trimming stripped 3 bases from V and 5 bases from J, with 10 bases between.

On this clone itself: Distinct nucleotide sequences in the sample also encode this CDR3. The CDR3 reads CASSLGGSNQPQHF. Here the CDR3 DNA reads TGTGCCAGCAGCTTGGGGGGCAGCAATCAGCCCCAGCATTTT. The chain combines TRBV5-6 with TRBJ1-5, with D tentatively TRBD1 (5 bases). Germline V gene data show CDR1 as SGHDT and CDR2 as YYEEEE. The CDR3 sequence is 14 residues long. V was pared by 0 bases and J by 1 base, with 5 bases between.

The chain employs TRBV7-9 and TRBJ2-1, with 9 nucleotides matching TRBD1. CDR3 size: 16 residues. CDR1 and CDR2 from the germline V gene are SEHNR and FQNEAQ (reference sequence). The V and J ends lost 1 base and 6 bases, in that order; junction bases with no gene match: 7. The CDR3 protein is CASSLVGTGYRNEQFF. In DNA, the CDR3 is TGTGCCAGCAGCTTAGTGGGGACAGGGTACCGCAATGAGCAGTTCTTC.

With regard to this clone: The sample holds other DNA sequences that translate to the same CDR3. The rearrangement uses TRBV28 and TRBJ1-5, with 10 bases lining up with TRBD1. J gave up 5 bases and V 2 bases, and 0 bases lay outside the gene matches. The CDR3 spans 14 residues. Germline V gene sequence: CDR1 MDHEN, CDR2 SYDVKM. CDR3 nucleotides: TGTGCCAGCAGTTTAGGACAGGGGGATCAGCCCCAGCATTTT. It is translated as CASSLGQGDQPQHF.